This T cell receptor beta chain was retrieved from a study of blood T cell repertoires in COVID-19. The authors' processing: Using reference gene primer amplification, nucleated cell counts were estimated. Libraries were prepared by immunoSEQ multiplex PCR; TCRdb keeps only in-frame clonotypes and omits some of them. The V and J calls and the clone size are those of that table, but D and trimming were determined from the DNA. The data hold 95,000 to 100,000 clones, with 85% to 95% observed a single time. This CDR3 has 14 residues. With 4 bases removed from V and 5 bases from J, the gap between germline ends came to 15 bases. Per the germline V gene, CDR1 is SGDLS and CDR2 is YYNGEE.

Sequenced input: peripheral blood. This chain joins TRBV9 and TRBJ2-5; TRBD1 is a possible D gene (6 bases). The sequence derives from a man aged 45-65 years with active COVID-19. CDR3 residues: CASSTTGIWETQYF. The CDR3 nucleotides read TGTGCCAGCAGCACCACAGGGATTTGGGAGACCCAGTACTTC. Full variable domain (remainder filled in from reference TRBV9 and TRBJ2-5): DSGVTQTPKHLITATGQRVTLRCSPRSGDLSVYWYQQSLDQGLQFLIQYYNGEERAKGNILERFSAQQFPDLHSELNLSSLELGDSALYFCASSTTGIWETQYFGPGTRLLVL.